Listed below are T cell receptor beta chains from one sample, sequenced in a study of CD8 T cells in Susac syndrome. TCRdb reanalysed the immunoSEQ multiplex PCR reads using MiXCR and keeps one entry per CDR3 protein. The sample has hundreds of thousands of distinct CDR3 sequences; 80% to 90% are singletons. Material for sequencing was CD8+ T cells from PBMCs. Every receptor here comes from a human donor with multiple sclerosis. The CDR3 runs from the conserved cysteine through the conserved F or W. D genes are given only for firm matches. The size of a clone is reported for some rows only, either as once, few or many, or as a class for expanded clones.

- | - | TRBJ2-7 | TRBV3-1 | CASSQSAEQWAYEQYF | TGTGCCAGCAGCCAATCGGCGGAGCAGTGGGCCTACGAGCAGTACTTC
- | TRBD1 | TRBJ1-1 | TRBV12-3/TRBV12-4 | CASRGQGYTEAFF | TGTGCCAGCAGAGGACAGGGTTACACTGAAGCTTTCTTT
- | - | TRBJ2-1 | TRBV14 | CASSQDVGSYSYNEQFF | TGTGCCAGCAGCCAAGACGTCGGCAGCTACTCCTACAATGAGCAGTTCTTC
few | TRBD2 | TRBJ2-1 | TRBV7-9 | CASSSPSGSSYNEQFF | TGTGCCAGCAGTTCCCCTAGCGGAAGCTCCTACAATGAGCAGTTCTTC
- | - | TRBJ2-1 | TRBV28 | CASTSDAAEQFF | TGTGCCAGCACCTCAGACGCCGCTGAGCAGTTCTTC
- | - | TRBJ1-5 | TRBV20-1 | CSARGPGGEYRHSNQPQHF | TGCAGTGCTAGAGGACCTGGGGGTGAATATCGACATAGCAATCAGCCCCAGCATTTT
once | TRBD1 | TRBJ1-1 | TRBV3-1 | CASSRPLQEGAGTEAFF | TGTGCCAGCAGCCGACCCCTCCAGGAGGGGGCCGGCACTGAAGCTTTCTTT
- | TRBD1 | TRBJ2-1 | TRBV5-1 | CASSFGDRAYNEQFF | TGCGCCAGCAGCTTTGGGGACAGGGCCTACAATGAGCAGTTCTTC
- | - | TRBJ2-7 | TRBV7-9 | CASSLVSSGLYEQYF | TGTGCCAGCAGCTTAGTCTCCTCGGGGCTCTACGAGCAGTACTTC
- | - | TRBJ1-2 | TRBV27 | CASSPTVTYGYTF | TGTGCCAGCAGTCCGACCGTTACCTATGGCTACACCTTC
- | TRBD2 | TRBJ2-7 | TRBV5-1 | CASSADSGSSREQYF | TGCGCCAGCAGCGCTGATAGCGGGAGTTCGCGCGAGCAGTACTTC
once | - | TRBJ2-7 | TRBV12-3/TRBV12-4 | CASSPWGPGYEQYF | TGTGCCAGCAGCCCATGGGGGCCTGGCTACGAGCAGTACTTC
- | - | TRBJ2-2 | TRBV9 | CASSVGGAGELFF | TGTGCCAGCAGCGTAGGGGGAGCCGGGGAGCTGTTTTTT
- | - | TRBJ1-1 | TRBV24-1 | CATSDRDDEAFF | TGTGCCACCAGTGATCGGGACGATGAAGCTTTCTTT
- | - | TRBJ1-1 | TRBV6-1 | CASSERHRGDTEAFF | TGTGCCAGCAGTGAGAGACATCGGGGTGACACTGAAGCTTTCTTT
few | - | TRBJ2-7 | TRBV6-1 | CASSKFDGYEQYF | TGTGCCAGCAGTAAGTTCGACGGCTACGAGCAGTACTTC
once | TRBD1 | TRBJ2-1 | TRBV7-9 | CASTTGETHNEQFF | TGTGCCAGCACGACAGGGGAGACACACAATGAGCAGTTCTTC
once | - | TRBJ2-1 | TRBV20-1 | CSARGRDQPSNEQFF | TGCAGTGCTAGAGGGAGGGACCAGCCCTCCAATGAGCAGTTCTTC
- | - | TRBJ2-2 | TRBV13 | CASSLRGMGTGELFF | TGTGCCAGCAGCCTCCGGGGGATGGGCACCGGGGAGCTGTTTTTT
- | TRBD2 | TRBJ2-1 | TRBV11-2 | CASSLESSGRDNEQFF | TGTGCCAGCAGCTTAGAGTCCAGCGGGAGAGATAATGAGCAGTTCTTC
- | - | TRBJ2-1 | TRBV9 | CASASGAGLNEQFF | TGTGCCAGCGCAAGTGGAGCGGGTTTGAATGAGCAGTTCTTC
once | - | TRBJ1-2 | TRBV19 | CASSAQTEYGYTF | TGTGCCAGTAGTGCCCAGACAGAGTATGGCTACACCTTC
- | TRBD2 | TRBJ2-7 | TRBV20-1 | CSARDPRTSLPHEQYF | TGCAGTGCTAGAGATCCCAGGACTAGTCTCCCCCACGAGCAGTACTTC
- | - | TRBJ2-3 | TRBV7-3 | CASSLRTGPPDTQYF | TGTGCCAGCAGCTTAAGAACGGGTCCCCCGGATACGCAGTATTTT
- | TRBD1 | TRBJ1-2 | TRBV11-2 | CASSLLTGDNYGYTF | TGTGCCAGCAGCTTATTGACAGGGGATAACTATGGCTACACCTTC
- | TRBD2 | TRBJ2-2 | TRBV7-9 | CASSPGIAGGANTGELFF | TGTGCCAGCAGCCCTGGAATAGCGGGAGGGGCGAACACCGGGGAGCTGTTTTTT
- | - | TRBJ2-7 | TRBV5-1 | CASSLNRLQPYEQYF | TGCGCCAGCAGCTTGAACAGACTCCAACCCTACGAGCAGTACTTC
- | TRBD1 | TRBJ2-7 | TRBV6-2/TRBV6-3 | CASSTRQGAYRYEQYF | TGTGCCAGCAGTACCCGACAGGGCGCCTATCGCTACGAGCAGTACTTC
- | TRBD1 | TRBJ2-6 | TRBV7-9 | CASRPSGTGGSGANVLTF | TGTGCCAGCAGGCCCTCCGGGACAGGGGGTTCTGGGGCCAACGTCCTGACTTTC
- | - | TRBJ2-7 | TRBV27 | CASSFTLRGSSYEQNF | TGTGCCAGCAGTTTTACCCTCCGTGGGAGCTCCTACGAGCAGAACTTC
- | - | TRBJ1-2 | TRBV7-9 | CASSLDNSYGYTF | TGTGCCAGCAGCTTAGACAACTCCTATGGCTACACCTTC
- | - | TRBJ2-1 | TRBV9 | CASSAYPGRGETREQFF | TGTGCCAGCAGCGCTTACCCGGGACGCGGGGAAACACGAGAGCAGTTCTTC
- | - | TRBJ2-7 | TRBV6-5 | CASSYSNGETSYEQYF | TGTGCCAGCAGTTACTCGAACGGGGAAACCTCCTACGAGCAGTACTTC
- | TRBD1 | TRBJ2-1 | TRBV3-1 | CASSQDVGTGGYNEQFF | TGTGCCAGCAGCCAAGATGTAGGAACAGGGGGTTACAATGAGCAGTTCTTC
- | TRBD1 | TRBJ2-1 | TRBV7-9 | CASSNRDSPHPNEQFF | TGTGCCAGCAGCAACCGGGACAGCCCTCACCCCAATGAGCAGTTCTTC
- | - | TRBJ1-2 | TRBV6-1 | CASSQTVPGPLRGGYTF | TGTGCCAGCAGTCAAACTGTACCGGGACCACTCAGAGGTGGCTACACCTTC
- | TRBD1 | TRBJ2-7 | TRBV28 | CASRWTGRPYEQYF | TGTGCCAGCAGGTGGACAGGTCGACCCTACGAGCAGTACTTC
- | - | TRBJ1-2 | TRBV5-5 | CASSLVFGGANYGYTF | TGTGCCAGCAGCTTGGTGTTTGGGGGAGCTAACTATGGCTACACCTTC
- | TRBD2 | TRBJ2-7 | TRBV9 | CASSVVAGGLLSEQYF | TGTGCCAGCAGCGTAGTAGCGGGAGGGCTCCTATCCGAGCAGTACTTC
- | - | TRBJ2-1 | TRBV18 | CASSTGLPTNEQFF | TGTGCCAGCTCAACGGGACTCCCAACTAATGAGCAGTTCTTC